Described below is a single T cell receptor (beta chain) sequence and its context. Repertoires were generated with immunoSEQ multiplex PCR, while TCRdb's copy carries only in-frame clones and drops some. The sample lists about 100,000 clones, 70% to 90% occurring once. This entry comes from a study of blood T cell repertoires in COVID-19. Study details: Collection of acute and convalescent COVID-19 samples took place in the United States, Italy and Spain. T cells, B-cell-depleted T cells, or PBMCs supplied cDNA or gDNA.

CDR3 length: 13 amino acids. CDR1 PRHDT and CDR2 FYEKMQ come from the germline V gene (reference sequence). The V segment lost 1 base and the J segment 6 bases; nucleotides outside the gene matches: 0. Sequenced input: peripheral blood. J is TRBJ1-5 and V is TRBV13; 7 nucleotides match TRBD1. This receptor was obtained from a human donor in a cohort sampled during active COVID-19. In DNA, the CDR3 is TGTGCCAGCAGCTTAGACAGGGGTCAGCCCCAGCATTTT. Its translation is CASSLDRGQPQHF.